The source of this T cell receptor beta chain is a study of T-cell memory formation after mild COVID-19 (dated by TCRdb to the early 2020s). As for the study more broadly: TCR sequence clusters from the two donors were largely donor specific. Two young, previously healthy adult volunteers, one female and one male, were included in the cohort. T-cell clones expanding and contracting after mild COVID-19 in a couple of donors were tracked by longitudinal TCRalpha and TCRbeta repertoire sequencing. Overall study results and their limits: Only a couple of mild cases were covered by the study, and larger cohorts that include severe cases with pre-infection samples were considered necessary. Whether the second-wave clones peaking on day 37 were SARS-CoV-2 specific was not confirmed. Contracting CD4+ clones turned up mainly in the CM and EM memory subsets, whereas EMRA was where CD8+ clones were enriched. Some responding clones were found in pre-infection memory, which suggests that pre-existing cross-reactive memory T cells took part in the SARS-CoV-2 response. From day 15 to 85, contracting clones showed balanced CD4/CD8 phenotypes, whereas a second wave of clones that expanded from day 15 to 37 leaned towards CD4+.

Ficoll-Paque density gradient centrifugation was used to isolate PBMCs. Trimming accounts for 5 bases at V and 1 base at J, while the number of junction bases matched to no gene is 6. The germline V gene gives CDR1 as SGHTA and CDR2 as FQGNSA. The CDR3 contains 15 residues, cysteine and phenylalanine counted. Only the CDR3 part of the read is kept: 45 bases, read in frame from the first base. This clonotype has just one count. This receptor's antigen is unknown. Per-nucleotide qualities are absent, and no much larger clonotype sits a single base away. One read alone lends weak support. TCRdb records Illumina NovaSeq 6000 as the sequencer. TCRalpha and TCRbeta cDNA libraries were built by 5'RACE with constant-segment primers, adding sample barcodes and unique molecular identifiers. RNA was extracted from every sample with Trizol reagent. The libraries were amplified in two PCR steps, and the second step added a second sample barcode and Illumina TruSeq adapters. Libraries were sequenced on an Illumina NovaSeq with 2 x 150 bp paired-end reads. The paper's data handling went like this. With migec v1.2.7, reads were demultiplexed and then collapsed into UMI-guided consensus sequences. Using mixcr v2.1.11, the UMI consensuses were aligned to TRA and TRB V and J templates and assembled into clonotypes. A clonotype was counted as expanded or contracted only when both edgeR and NoisET called the clonotype significant, with the noise models trained on biological replicates. For edgeR calls, the cutoffs were a false discovery rate-adjusted p below 0.01 and a log2 fold-change threshold of 1. As an exploratory analysis of dynamics, max-normalized trajectories of the 1000 most abundant clonotypes were examined with PCA combined with hierarchical clustering. Each responding clone was given a CD4 or CD8 phenotype based on the CD4+ and CD8+ repertoires, which had been sequenced separately. Using fastp at Q25 and MiXCR, TCRdb reprocessed the public reads and kept productive beta chains. Records with the same CDR3 protein are collapsed into one entry carrying the most frequent genes and DNA. For this entry, the V and J calls and clone size follow TCRdb and not the study's own pipeline. The sample includes 80,000 to 90,000 distinct CDR3 sequences, with more than 20% observed a single time. The ten largest account for roughly 39% of the sample.

This TCR derives from a young man who had mild COVID-19 (a few samples of this study predate the infection). The sample titles of this study are shuffled in the database, so cell type and time point are left out; the donor was told from shared clones. Specimen: PBMCs or a T cell subset sorted from them (not recorded which). The sequence joins TRBV7-2 to TRBJ2-5; TRBD1 lines up with 8 middle nucleotides. The CDR3 reads as follows: CASSIDRGFQETQYF. DNA sequence: TGTGCCAGCAGCATAGACAGGGGTTTCCAAGAGACCCAGTACTTC.